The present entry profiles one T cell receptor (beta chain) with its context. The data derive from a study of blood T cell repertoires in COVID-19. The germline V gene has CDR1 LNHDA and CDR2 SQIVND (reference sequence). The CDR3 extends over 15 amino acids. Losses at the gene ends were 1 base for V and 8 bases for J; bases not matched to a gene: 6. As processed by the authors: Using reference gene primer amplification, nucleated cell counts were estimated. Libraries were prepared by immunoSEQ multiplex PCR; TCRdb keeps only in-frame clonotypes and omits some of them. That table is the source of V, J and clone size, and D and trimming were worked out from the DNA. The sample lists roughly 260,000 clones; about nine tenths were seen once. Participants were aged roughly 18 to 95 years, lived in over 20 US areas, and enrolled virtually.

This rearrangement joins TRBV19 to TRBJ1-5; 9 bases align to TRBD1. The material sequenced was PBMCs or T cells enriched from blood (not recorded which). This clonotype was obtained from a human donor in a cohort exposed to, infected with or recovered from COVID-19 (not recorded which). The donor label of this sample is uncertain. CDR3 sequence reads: CASSIGTGGAEPQHF. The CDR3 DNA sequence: TGTGCCAGTAGTATAGGAACAGGGGGCGCGGAGCCCCAGCATTTT.